What follows are 7 T cell receptor beta chains derived from one specimen sequenced in a study of cytomegalovirus exposure and HLA in healthy donors. The PCR was carried out with 60 Vbeta primers and 13 Jbeta primers. Libraries were prepared by immunoSEQ multiplex PCR; TCRdb keeps only in-frame clonotypes and omits some of them. This table has 150,000 to 200,000 clones, roughly 80% appearing once. Specimen: PBMCs. The receptors come from a man aged 18 to 35 in good health and CMV-seropositive.

This clone was picked up a small number of times. The rearrangement links TRBV18 to TRBJ2-7; weak D call: TRBD1 (5 bases). The CDR3 spans 11 residues. V lost 8 bases to trimming and J lost 5 bases, with 10 bases between them. Germline V lookup: CDR1 KGHSH, CDR2 LQKENI. The CDR3 DNA reads TGTGCCAGCACAACAGGCGACGAGCAGTACTTC. Its protein is CASTTGDEQYF.

The chain uses TRBV7-3 and TRBJ2-3; weak D call: TRBD2 (5 bases). V dropped 5 bases and J dropped 4 bases, with 13 bases sitting between them. Germline V lookup: CDR1 SGHTA, CDR2 FQGTGA. CDR3 length: 14 amino acids. This CDR3 is CASSPNPGADTQYF. The CDR3 DNA reads as TGTGCCAGCAGCCCCAACCCCGGGGCAGATACGCAGTATTTT.

Note on this clone: An end of the junction does not agree with germline; a read error may underlie this. This chain joins TRBV30 and TRBJ1-6; D is unresolved. The CDR3 covers 13 residues. Germline V gene sequence: CDR1 GTSNPN, CDR2 SVGIG (reference sequence). CDR3 sequence (DNA): TGTGCCTGGAGTGTACTAGGGTCGGACCCCCACCACTTT. This encodes CAWSVLGSDPHHF.

The rearrangement joins TRBV6-5 to TRBJ2-5; maybe TRBD1 (6 bases). Germline V lookup: CDR1 MNHEY, CDR2 SVGAGI. Trimming stripped 2 bases from V and 4 bases from J, with 11 bases between. The CDR3 runs 14 residues. CDR3 sequence reads: CASSYTRGGETQYF. The CDR3 DNA reads as TGTGCCAGCAGTTACACCAGGGGCGGAGAGACCCAGTACTTC.

The rearrangement links TRBV29-1 to TRBJ2-7; weak D call: TRBD2 (5 bases). V was pared by 4 bases and J by 0 bases, with 10 bases between. In germline, CDR1 is SQVTM, CDR2 ANQGSEA. The CDR3 has 13 amino acids. CDR3 loop: CSVARVDSYEQYF. For the CDR3, the DNA is TGCAGCGTTGCGCGGGTCGACTCCTACGAGCAGTACTTC.

This clone appeared a single time. The CDR3 nucleotides read TGTGCCAGCAGTGAAGGGACAGGGGGGACCGGGGAGCTGTTTTTT. Translation gives CASSEGTGGTGELFF. The chain employs TRBV6-1 and TRBJ2-2; 10 nucleotides agree with TRBD1. Unmatched junction bases numbered 1, after V lost 1 base and J lost 5 bases. CDR1 and CDR2 (germline): MNHNS, SASEGT. This CDR3 region has 15 residues.

The chain combines TRBV4-1 with TRBJ1-4, with D perhaps matching TRBD1 (5 bases). Deletions cut 1 base from V and 8 bases from J, with 20 bases between. CDR1 is MGHRA, CDR2 YSYEKL, per germline. The CDR3 runs to 17 residues. Here the CDR3 reads CASSQGPARGEGEKLFF. CDR3 sequence (DNA): TGCGCCAGCAGCCAAGGTCCCGCGCGGGGGGAAGGAGAAAAACTGTTTTTT.